The entry that follows covers one T cell receptor (beta chain) sequence. The source of the sample is a study of PD-L1 blockade in urothelial cancer. Study-level background: Atezolizumab, begun by patients in the mid-2010s, was given at 1,200 mg intravenously every 3 weeks. Blood was analyzed 3 weeks (second dose) and 6 weeks after treatment start.

Looked up from germline, CDR1 is SGHTA and CDR2 is FQGNSA. Trimming cost V 7 bases and J 6 bases, with 27 bases left between them. The CDR3 extends over 17 amino acids. Repertoires were generated with immunoSEQ multiplex PCR, while TCRdb's copy carries only in-frame clones and drops some. The sample consists of roughly 40,000 clones, about four fifths of them appearing once. The chain employs TRBV7-2 and TRBJ1-2; D is perhaps TRBD1 (5 bases). This TCR was recovered from a man aged 70 or older with urothelial cancer. The input for sequencing was PBMCs, taken around atezolizumab (anti-PD-L1) treatment. The CDR3 is CASTPSGGPLLMNGYTF. The CDR3 DNA reads TGTGCCAGCACCCCTTCGGGGGGACCCCTCCTAATGAATGGCTACACCTTC.